This passage covers 24 T cell receptor beta chains from one sample sequenced in a study of cytomegalovirus exposure and HLA in healthy donors. Amplification used 60 Vbeta primers and 13 Jbeta primers. Profiling relied on immunoSEQ multiplex PCR, and the TCRdb table lists in-frame clones only, not all of them. The data show about 240,000 clones, roughly 85% seen once. The sample was PBMCs. These receptors were collected from a girl aged 2 to 10 in good health and CMV-seronegative.

The V call is TRBV6-6, the J call TRBJ1-1; D is unclear. This CDR3 comprises 16 residues. Germline V lookup: CDR1 MNHNY, CDR2 SVGAGI (reference sequence). The V end was cut by 0 bases, the J end by 5 bases, with 16 bases between. Here the CDR3 reads CASSYSIPRVRTEAFF. DNA for the CDR3: TGTGCCAGCAGTTACTCGATTCCGCGGGTTCGAACTGAAGCTTTCTTT.

This rearrangement joins TRBV2 to TRBJ1-1; D is unclear. V was shortened by 5 bases and J by 6 bases, with 19 bases between the two germline ends. This CDR3 has 15 residues. Germline lookup yields CDR1 SNHLY and CDR2 FYNNEI. The CDR3 here is CASSLTRAKVAEAFF. DNA of the CDR3: TGTGCCAGCAGTCTTACGCGGGCTAAGGTGGCTGAAGCTTTCTTT.

The CDR3 DNA reads TGTGCCAGCAGCTCCCGGGGGGGCCTCACAGATACGCAGTATTTT. Its translation is CASSSRGGLTDTQYF. This chain joins TRBV7-8 and TRBJ2-3, with 8 bases that match TRBD2. V lost 4 bases to trimming and J lost 2 bases; unmatched junction nucleotides: 5. This CDR3 is built from 15 residues. From germline, CDR1 is SGHVS and CDR2 FQNEAQ.

The chain is built from TRBV11-2 and TRBJ2-5, with 9 bases fitting TRBD2. CDR1 and CDR2 (germline): SGHAT, FQNNGV. The CDR3 loop spans 15 amino acids. V trimming: 3 bases; J trimming: 7 bases; junction bases outside the gene matches: 9. The CDR3 DNA is TGTGCCAGCAGCTTGATTCGCGGGAGGGCCTTGACCCAGTACTTC. This codes for CASSLIRGRALTQYF.

This clone has a handful of counts. The chain combines TRBV5-6 with TRBJ1-5; TRBD1 matches 7 bases. This CDR3 has 13 amino acids. V was pared by 4 bases and J by 4 bases, with 2 bases of the junction left unmatched. Germline CDR1 is SGHDT and CDR2 is YYEEEE. The CDR3 DNA reads TGTGCCAGCAGCCCGACAGGGAATCAGCCCCAGCATTTT. Translating it yields CASSPTGNQPQHF.

V gene TRBV11-2 combines with J gene TRBJ2-5; 11 nucleotides match TRBD2. The CDR3 sequence is 14 residues long. Looked up from germline, CDR1 is SGHAT and CDR2 is FQNNGV. Trimming removed 2 bases from V and 7 bases from J; junction bases left unmatched: 3. The CDR3 is CASSLTGTSGTQYF. The CDR3 nucleotides read TGTGCCAGCAGCTTAACAGGGACTAGCGGGACCCAGTACTTC.

This chain links TRBV30 with TRBJ2-3; TRBD2 matches at 10 bases. The germline V gene encodes CDR1 GTSNPN and CDR2 SVGIG (reference sequence). This CDR3 region has 15 residues. V gave up 4 bases and J gave up 4 bases; unmatched junction bases: 8. The CDR3 reads CAWNPSGSIADTQYF. In DNA, the CDR3 is TGTGCCTGGAACCCTAGCGGGAGTATCGCAGATACGCAGTATTTT.

The V and J genes are TRBV9 and TRBJ1-2; D unclear. V was trimmed by 0 bases and J by 1 base, leaving 7 bases between them. This CDR3 region has 14 residues. CDR1 is SGDLS and CDR2 is YYNGEE in the germline V gene. The CDR3 reads CASSVDGVNYGYTF. The CDR3 coding sequence is TGTGCCAGCAGCGTAGACGGGGTTAACTATGGCTACACCTTC.

The rearrangement uses TRBV6-1 and TRBJ2-7; D is possibly TRBD2 (5 bases). V was pared by 6 bases and J by 4 bases, with 13 bases between. This CDR3 has 13 residues. CDR1 is MNHNS and CDR2 is SASEGT in the germline V gene. In DNA form, the CDR3 reads TGTGCCAGCAGGGCCGGACTCCGATACGAGCAGTACTTC. It yields the protein CASRAGLRYEQYF.

CDR3 DNA sequence: TGCGCCAGCAGTGGAAGACTAGCGCGGGGCAATGAGCAGTTCTTC. The encoded protein is CASSGRLARGNEQFF. The gene calls are TRBV10-1 and TRBJ2-1; 8 bases agree with TRBD2. Germline trimming cut 4 bases from V and 6 bases from J; bases unmatched to any gene: 8. The CDR3 consists of 15 residues. In germline, CDR1 is WNHNN, CDR2 SYGVQD (reference sequence).

This clone was observed a few times. The chain carries TRBV2 and TRBJ2-5, with 9 positions matching TRBD1. CDR1 SNHLY and CDR2 FYNNEI come from the germline V gene. V trimming: 8 bases; J trimming: 5 bases; junction bases outside the gene matches: 9. The CDR3 is 14 amino acids. Written as DNA, the CDR3 is TGTGCCAGCTCCTCCGACAGGGGGGGGGAGACCCAGTACTTC. Encoded protein: CASSSDRGGETQYF.

The rearrangement links TRBV5-1 to TRBJ2-3; D is uncertain. The CDR3 loop spans 12 amino acids. V lost 4 bases, J lost 0 bases, and 3 bases lay in between. CDR1 SGHRS and CDR2 YFSETQ come from the germline V gene. The CDR3 loop reads CASSQSTDTQYF. The CDR3 region has the DNA TGCGCCAGCAGCCAGAGCACAGATACGCAGTATTTT.

V usage is TRBV7-9 and J usage is TRBJ2-7, with a weak D call TRBD2 (6 bases). Germline loops: CDR1 SEHNR, CDR2 FQNEAQ (reference sequence). V was pared by 5 bases and J by 0 bases, with 26 bases between. CDR3 length equals 19 residues. CDR3 sequence: CASSVRPGLPGGGSYEQYF. CDR3 coding DNA: TGTGCCAGCAGCGTCAGACCGGGACTCCCAGGTGGAGGCTCCTACGAGCAGTACTTC.

This clone was detected only once. The rearrangement uses TRBV10-1 and TRBJ2-2; D is undetermined. There are 14 residues in the CDR3. V lost 4 bases and J 3 bases, leaving 9 bases between the germline ends. CDR1 WNHNN and CDR2 SYGVQD come from the germline V gene (reference sequence). The CDR3, as DNA: TGCGCCAGCAGTGCTGGGCGCGACACCGGGGAGCTGTTTTTT. Translation gives CASSAGRDTGELFF.

V gene TRBV7-9 combines with J gene TRBJ1-1; possible D gene TRBD1, 5 bases. Germline loops: CDR1 SEHNR, CDR2 FQNEAQ (reference sequence). This CDR3 has 14 residues. The V end was cut by 5 bases, the J end by 1 base, with 11 bases between. As DNA, the CDR3 is TGTGCCAGCAGCCCTATGACAGAGAACACTGAAGCTTTCTTT. Protein sequence: CASSPMTENTEAFF.

The chain links TRBV6-5 to TRBJ2-7, with D tentatively TRBD1 (6 bases). V lost 4 bases and J lost 0, with 10 bases in between. The germline CDR1 and CDR2 sequences are MNHEY and SVGAGI. The CDR3 is 14 amino acids. CDR3 DNA: TGTGCCAGCAGTTGGGGACACGACTCCTACGAGCAGTACTTC. Translated, it gives CASSWGHDSYEQYF.

The chain is built from TRBV7-9 and TRBJ2-1; TRBD2 agrees at 11 bases. Germline CDR1 and CDR2: SEHNR and FQNEAQ (reference sequence). V lost 5 bases to trimming and J lost 6 bases; unmatched junction nucleotides: 9. This CDR3 is 16 amino acids long. The CDR3 spells CASSTKTSGGSNEQFF. DNA of the CDR3: TGTGCCAGCAGCACAAAAACTAGCGGGGGATCCAATGAGCAGTTCTTC.

The chain joins TRBV21-1 to TRBJ1-5; the table's D call, TRBD1, has no DNA check behind it. TRBV21-1 is a known pseudogene. CDR3 length: 14 amino acids. CDR3 nucleotide sequence: TGTGCCAGCAGCGACAGGGGACAGAATCAGCCCCAGCATTTT. As protein: CASSDRGQNQPQHF.

In this sample, this clone turned up a few times. The gene calls are TRBV10-3 and TRBJ2-7, with a possible D match to TRBD2 (6 bases). The CDR3 covers 15 residues. Germline V gene data show CDR1 as ENHRY and CDR2 as SYGVKD. Trimming took off 5 bases at V and 0 bases at J, with 14 bases between the two ends. CDR3 DNA: TGTGCCATCAGTTATGGGACCGGGAGCTCCTACGAGCAGTACTTC. Its protein is CAISYGTGSSYEQYF.

The table lists this clone with a count of one. The chain employs TRBV9 and TRBJ2-5; 7 nucleotides agree with TRBD2. Germline assignment: CDR1 SGDLS and CDR2 YYNGEE. This CDR3 spans 17 amino acids. With V trimmed by 5 bases and J by 7 bases, 20 bases remained unmatched. The CDR3 bases are TGTGCCAGCAGGGGGTCCGCTGGACTAGTCATCGGTGGGACCCAGTACTTC. Protein sequence: CASRGSAGLVIGGTQYF.

The J gene is TRBJ1-2, the V gene TRBV2; 12 nucleotides line up with TRBD1. The germline V gene encodes CDR1 SNHLY and CDR2 FYNNEI. This CDR3 has 14 amino acids. J lost 6 bases, V lost 6 bases, and 5 bases had no gene match. CDR3 residues: CASRGQGARDGYTF. The CDR3 bases are TGTGCCAGCAGGGGACAGGGGGCTCGCGATGGCTACACCTTC.

This rearrangement joins TRBV2 to TRBJ1-5; 9 bases map to TRBD1. The germline V gene encodes CDR1 SNHLY and CDR2 FYNNEI. The junction had 10 bases not matched to a gene; V was cut back by 6 bases and J by 7 bases. The CDR3 is 15 amino acids. In DNA form, the CDR3 reads TGTGCCAGCAGAGGACCCGACAGGGGGGGACAGCCCCAGCATTTT. This gives the protein CASRGPDRGGQPQHF.

The chain joins TRBV5-1 to TRBJ2-1, with 7 positions matching TRBD2. V lost 3 bases to trimming and J lost 8 bases; unmatched junction nucleotides: 5. Per the germline V gene, CDR1 is SGHRS and CDR2 is YFSETQ. There are 13 residues in the CDR3. The CDR3 DNA sequence: TGCGCCAGCAGCTGGGGAGGGGACGATGAGCAGTTCTTC. It is translated as CASSWGGDDEQFF.

V gene TRBV6-6 combines with J gene TRBJ1-5, with 7 bases lining up with TRBD1. The CDR3 runs 15 residues. Germline lookup yields CDR1 MNHNY and CDR2 SVGAGI (reference sequence). Germline trimming cut 2 bases from V and 1 base from J; bases unmatched to any gene: 2. This CDR3 reads CASSYGQASNQPQHF. The DNA for the CDR3 is TGTGCCAGCAGTTACGGACAGGCGAGCAATCAGCCCCAGCATTTT.